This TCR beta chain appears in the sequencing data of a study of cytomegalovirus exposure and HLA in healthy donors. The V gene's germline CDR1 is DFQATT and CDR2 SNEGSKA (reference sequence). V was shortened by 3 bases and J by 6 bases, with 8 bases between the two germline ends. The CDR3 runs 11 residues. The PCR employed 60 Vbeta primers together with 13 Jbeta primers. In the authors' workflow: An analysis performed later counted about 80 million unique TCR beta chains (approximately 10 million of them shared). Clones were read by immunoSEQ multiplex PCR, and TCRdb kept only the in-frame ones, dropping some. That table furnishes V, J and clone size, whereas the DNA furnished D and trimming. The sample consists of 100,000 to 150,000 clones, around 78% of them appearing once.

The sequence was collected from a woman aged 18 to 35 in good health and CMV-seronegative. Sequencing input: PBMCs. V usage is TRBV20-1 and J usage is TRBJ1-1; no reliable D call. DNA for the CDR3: TGCAGTGCTAGGGTCAGGTCTGAAGCTTTCTTT. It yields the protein CSARVRSEAFF.